This TCR beta chain emerged from a study of blood T cell repertoires in COVID-19. About the study: Whether acute or convalescent, the COVID-19 samples came from the United States, Italy and Spain. T cells, B-cell-depleted T cells, or PBMCs provided the cDNA or gDNA that served as material.

As processed by the authors: Reference gene primer amplification gave nucleated cell count estimates. TCRdb's copy holds only in-frame clones and misses some; the assay was immunoSEQ multiplex PCR. The D gene and trimming were derived from the DNA, and the V and J assignments and clone size from that table. Of 150,000 to 200,000 clones listed, 70% to 80% are singletons. Germline V gene lookup returns CDR1 MNHEY and CDR2 SMNVEV (reference sequence). V dropped 2 bases and J dropped 2 bases, with 10 bases sitting between them. The CDR3 runs 16 residues. Sequencing used peripheral blood. The rearrangement links TRBV27 to TRBJ1-6; D may be TRBD1 (5 bases). The origin of this receptor is a woman aged 40 to 50 with COVID-19, enrolled during active disease. In DNA form, the CDR3 reads TGTGCCAGCAGTTTACGGGGGGACGCCTATAATTCACCCCTCCACTTT. This gives the protein CASSLRGDAYNSPLHF.